The 5 T cell receptor beta chains in this list originate from one sample, sequenced in a study of Graves' ophthalmopathy and Graves' hyperthyroidism. CDR3 regions of TCR beta were amplified from RNA transcripts. HTBI primers primed a first-round RT-PCR, and a second-round multiplex PCR followed. TCRdb re-analysed the multiplex PCR reads in MiXCR, keeping a single row per CDR3 protein. The top ten clones hold roughly 10% of a sample with about 480,000 distinct CDR3 sequences, approximately 15% of them seen once. Sequencing was carried out using blood. Source of these receptors: a woman in her thirties with Graves' ophthalmopathy.

The chain recombines TRBV6-1 with TRBJ1-2; 11 bases line up with TRBD1. CDR1 MNHNS and CDR2 SASEGT come from the germline V gene. V shed 1 base, J shed 6 bases, and the junction held 10 bases outside the gene matches. CDR3 size: 17 residues. The CDR3 nucleotides are TGTGCCAGCAGTGAAGAAGGACAGGGGGCTACTTGGGATGGCTACACCTTC. It yields the protein CASSEEGQGATWDGYTF.

This clonotype was seen ten or more times. The chain has TRBV5-8 and TRBJ1-2, with 8 bases fitting TRBD1. The CDR3 length is 13 residues. Germline V CDR1 and CDR2: SGHTS, YDEGEE. V lost 5 bases, J lost 6 bases, and 6 bases stayed unmatched. The CDR3: CASSQDRVHGYTF. The CDR3 bases are TGTGCCAGCAGTCAGGACAGGGTACATGGCTACACCTTC.

This clonotype came up many times. The chain has TRBV4-1 and TRBJ2-7; no firm D call. CDR3 size: 11 residues. Per the germline V gene, CDR1 is MGHRA and CDR2 is YSYEKL. Trimming removed 0 bases at V and 6 bases at J, with 3 bases between. CDR3 amino acids: CASSQESEQYF. DNA of the CDR3: TGCGCCAGCAGCCAAGAAAGCGAGCAGTACTTC.

This clonotype was counted ten times or more. This sequence joins TRBV15 and TRBJ2-7, with D perhaps matching TRBD1 or TRBD2 (5 bases each). The CDR3 has 14 residues. V shed 3 bases and J shed 4 bases, with 13 bases lying between them. Germline V gene data show CDR1 as LNHNV and CDR2 as YYDKDF (reference sequence). DNA of the CDR3: TGTGCCACCAGCAGCGGACTCAGGGTTTACGAGCAGTACTTC. The encoded protein is CATSSGLRVYEQYF. Filled out from reference TRBV15 and TRBJ2-7, the complete variable domain reads DAMVIQNPRYQVTQFGKPVTLSCSQTLNHNVMYWYQQKSSQAPKLLFHYYDKDFNNEADTPDNFQSRRPNTSFCFLDIRSPGLGDTAMYLCATSSGLRVYEQYFGPGTRLTVT.

With respect to this clonotype: A single base separates this from a much larger clone, so it may be a read error. This CDR3 fails to terminate in the conserved phenylalanine or tryptophan, so it likely reflects a read error. V and J are TRBV4-1 and TRBJ1-3; D not certain. Germline V gene lookup returns CDR1 MGHRA and CDR2 YSYEKL. This CDR3 has 15 amino acids. Deletions cut 7 bases from V and 1 base from J, with 14 bases between. In nucleotides, the CDR3 is TGCGCCAGCACCCCTACCCGGGAATCTGGAAACACCATATATTCT. It translates to CASTPTRESGNTIYS.